This is a list of T cell receptor beta chains from one sample in a study of beta chain features in type 1 diabetes. The data were produced by immunoSEQ multiplex PCR, yet TCRdb's version contains in-frame clones alone and is incomplete. The data hold 500,000 to 800,000 clones, with around 12% observed a single time. Sequencing used naive CD4+ T cells from blood. The origin of the receptors is a man aged 30 to 39 with type 1 diabetes. Each CDR3 is given with its conserved first and last residue. A D gene is named only where the DNA matches it firmly. Expanded clones get a size class; other rows say once, few or many, or leave the size out.

d_call: NA; v_call: TRBV27; clone_size: few; j_call: TRBJ1-6; cdr3_length: 15; cdr3_aa: CASTQWGTNNSPLHF; cdr3_nt: TGTGCCAGCACCCAGTGGGGGACAAATAATTCACCCCTCCACTTT
d_call: TRBD2; v_call: TRBV2; clone_size: few; j_call: TRBJ2-7; cdr3_length: 14; cdr3_aa: CASMLTSGGREQYF; cdr3_nt: TGTGCCTCCATGCTAACTAGCGGGGGTCGTGAGCAGTACTTC
d_call: NA; v_call: TRBV19; clone_size: NA; j_call: TRBJ1-5; cdr3_length: 14; cdr3_aa: CASSRRGSYQPQHF; cdr3_nt: TGTGCCAGTAGTAGGCGAGGCAGCTATCAGCCCCAGCATTTT
d_call: NA; v_call: TRBV19; clone_size: few; j_call: TRBJ2-5; cdr3_length: 12; cdr3_aa: CASSPRQETQYF; cdr3_nt: TGTGCCAGTTCTCCCAGACAAGAGACCCAGTACTTC
d_call: NA; v_call: TRBV29-1; clone_size: NA; j_call: TRBJ1-3; cdr3_length: 13; cdr3_aa: CSAQGILGNTIYF; cdr3_nt: TGCAGCGCTCAGGGAATTTTGGGAAACACCATATATTTT
d_call: NA; v_call: TRBV4-3; clone_size: NA; j_call: TRBJ2-1; cdr3_length: 15; cdr3_aa: CASSQDQTEYNEQFF; cdr3_nt: TGCGCCAGCAGCCAAGATCAGACTGAGTACAATGAGCAGTTCTTC
d_call: NA; v_call: TRBV2; clone_size: NA; j_call: TRBJ2-3; cdr3_length: 14; cdr3_aa: CASRLEGGTDTQYF; cdr3_nt: TGTGCCAGCAGATTGGAGGGCGGCACAGATACGCAGTATTTT
d_call: NA; v_call: TRBV28; clone_size: few; j_call: TRBJ1-5; cdr3_length: 11; cdr3_aa: CASSADGMPHF; cdr3_nt: TGTGCCAGCAGCGCCGACGGAATGCCGCATTTT
d_call: TRBD2; v_call: TRBV27; clone_size: few; j_call: TRBJ2-7; cdr3_length: 16; cdr3_aa: CASRLVMGLGSYEQYF; cdr3_nt: TGTGCCAGCAGGCTCGTTATGGGACTAGGGTCCTACGAGCAGTACTTC
d_call: NA; v_call: TRBV7-2; clone_size: NA; j_call: TRBJ2-2; cdr3_length: 15; cdr3_aa: CASSSTGGPAGELFF; cdr3_nt: TGTGCCAGCAGCTCGACAGGCGGACCAGCCGGGGAGCTGTTTTTT
d_call: NA; v_call: TRBV6-5; clone_size: NA; j_call: TRBJ2-2; cdr3_length: 16; cdr3_aa: CASSSPDRAYTGELFF; cdr3_nt: TGTGCCAGCAGTTCCCCAGACCGGGCCTACACCGGGGAGCTGTTTTTT
d_call: NA; v_call: TRBV11-2; clone_size: few; j_call: TRBJ2-7; cdr3_length: 12; cdr3_aa: CASSLDVYEQYF; cdr3_nt: TGTGCCAGCAGCTTAGATGTATACGAGCAGTACTTC
d_call: NA; v_call: TRBV25-1; clone_size: many; j_call: TRBJ1-6; cdr3_length: 15; cdr3_aa: CASSSTGRANSPLHF; cdr3_nt: TGTGCCAGCAGTTCAACAGGGAGGGCTAATTCACCCCTCCACTTT
d_call: TRBD2; v_call: TRBV13; clone_size: NA; j_call: TRBJ2-1; cdr3_length: 15; cdr3_aa: CASSLTLAGYNEQFF; cdr3_nt: TGTGCCAGCAGCTTAACACTAGCGGGGTACAATGAGCAGTTCTTC
d_call: NA; v_call: TRBV12-5; clone_size: NA; j_call: TRBJ2-5; cdr3_length: 12; cdr3_aa: CASGLTPYSRYF; cdr3_nt: TGTGCTAGTGGTTTAACTCCGTACAGTCGCTACTTC
d_call: NA; v_call: TRBV7-8; clone_size: NA; j_call: TRBJ2-7; cdr3_length: 15; cdr3_aa: CASSLETGFSYEQYF; cdr3_nt: TGTGCCAGCAGCTTAGAAACAGGGTTTTCCTACGAGCAGTACTTC
d_call: NA; v_call: TRBV5-1; clone_size: NA; j_call: TRBJ2-2; cdr3_length: 17; cdr3_aa: CASSLLAGRSNTGELFF; cdr3_nt: TGCGCCAGCAGCTTGTTAGCAGGACGGTCGAACACCGGGGAGCTGTTTTTT
d_call: TRBD1; v_call: TRBV11-2; clone_size: NA; j_call: TRBJ2-7; cdr3_length: 16; cdr3_aa: CASSLAGTGSSYEQYF; cdr3_nt: TGTGCCAGCAGCTTAGCCGGGACAGGGAGCTCCTACGAGCAGTACTTC
d_call: NA; v_call: TRBV7-6; clone_size: few; j_call: TRBJ2-7; cdr3_length: 16; cdr3_aa: CASSVLPGQKTYEQYF; cdr3_nt: TGTGCCAGCAGCGTACTACCGGGACAAAAAACCTACGAGCAGTACTTC
d_call: NA; v_call: TRBV12-2; clone_size: few; j_call: TRBJ2-3; cdr3_length: 13; cdr3_aa: CASRLMGPDTQYF; cdr3_nt: TGTGCAAGTCGCTTAATGGGGCCAGATACGCAGTATTTT
d_call: NA; v_call: TRBV4-3; clone_size: few; j_call: TRBJ2-7; cdr3_length: 13; cdr3_aa: CASCPGLSYEQYF; cdr3_nt: TGCGCCAGCTGTCCGGGGCTTAGCTACGAGCAGTACTTC
d_call: NA; v_call: TRBV5-4; clone_size: few; j_call: TRBJ2-1; cdr3_length: 15; cdr3_aa: CASSFTGYRPNEQFF; cdr3_nt: TGTGCCAGCAGCTTTACAGGTTATCGTCCCAATGAGCAGTTCTTC
d_call: NA; v_call: TRBV7-8; clone_size: NA; j_call: TRBJ2-1; cdr3_length: 14; cdr3_aa: CASSPVRLHNEQFF; cdr3_nt: TGTGCCAGCAGCCCCGTTAGGTTACACAATGAGCAGTTCTTC
d_call: TRBD1; v_call: TRBV13; clone_size: NA; j_call: TRBJ2-6; cdr3_length: 19; cdr3_aa: CASSLGPGQGASGANVLTF; cdr3_nt: TGTGCCAGCAGCTTAGGGCCAGGACAGGGGGCCTCTGGGGCCAACGTCCTGACTTTC
d_call: NA; v_call: TRBV2; clone_size: NA; j_call: TRBJ1-5; cdr3_length: 14; cdr3_aa: CATLGGRGDQPQHF; cdr3_nt: TGTGCCACGCTGGGGGGCAGAGGGGATCAGCCCCAGCATTTT
d_call: TRBD1; v_call: TRBV9; clone_size: few; j_call: TRBJ2-2; cdr3_length: 16; cdr3_aa: CASSPRRTGVTGELFF; cdr3_nt: TGTGCCAGCAGCCCCCGACGGACAGGGGTCACCGGGGAGCTGTTTTTT
d_call: NA; v_call: TRBV25-1; clone_size: few; j_call: TRBJ1-6; cdr3_length: 13; cdr3_aa: CASGLLGDSPLHF; cdr3_nt: TGTGCCAGCGGTTTACTGGGGGATTCACCCCTCCACTTT
d_call: TRBD1; v_call: TRBV28; clone_size: NA; j_call: TRBJ1-2; cdr3_length: 14; cdr3_aa: CASSFKGGLYGYTF; cdr3_nt: TGTGCCAGCAGTTTTAAAGGGGGCCTCTATGGCTACACCTTC
d_call: TRBD1; v_call: TRBV18; clone_size: NA; j_call: TRBJ1-1; cdr3_length: 14; cdr3_aa: CASSPGQVNTEAFF; cdr3_nt: TGTGCCAGCTCTCCGGGACAGGTGAACACTGAAGCTTTCTTT
d_call: NA; v_call: TRBV15; clone_size: NA; j_call: TRBJ2-5; cdr3_length: 11; cdr3_aa: CATSTLETQYF; cdr3_nt: TGTGCCACCAGCACCTTAGAGACCCAGTACTTC
d_call: TRBD1; v_call: TRBV11-3; clone_size: NA; j_call: TRBJ2-3; cdr3_length: 15; cdr3_aa: CASSSRDRGTDTQYF; cdr3_nt: TGTGCCAGCAGCTCCCGGGACAGGGGCACAGATACGCAGTATTTT
d_call: NA; v_call: TRBV29-1; clone_size: NA; j_call: TRBJ1-5; cdr3_length: 13; cdr3_aa: CSVQGRGNQPQHF; cdr3_nt: TGCAGCGTCCAGGGTAGGGGCAATCAGCCCCAGCATTTT
d_call: NA; v_call: TRBV29-1; clone_size: few; j_call: TRBJ2-5; cdr3_length: 14; cdr3_aa: CSVDRRDRQETQYF; cdr3_nt: TGCAGCGTTGATAGGCGGGACAGACAAGAGACCCAGTACTTC
d_call: TRBD1; v_call: TRBV6-5; clone_size: NA; j_call: TRBJ1-5; cdr3_length: 13; cdr3_aa: CATQGQDGKAQHF; cdr3_nt: TGTGCCACCCAAGGACAGGACGGAAAAGCCCAGCATTTT
d_call: NA; v_call: TRBV6-5; clone_size: few; j_call: TRBJ2-2; cdr3_length: 16; cdr3_aa: CASSYKGQPNTGELFF; cdr3_nt: TGTGCCAGCAGTTACAAAGGGCAACCGAACACCGGGGAGCTGTTTTTT
d_call: TRBD1; v_call: TRBV6-5; clone_size: few; j_call: TRBJ1-3; cdr3_length: 15; cdr3_aa: CASSRAGQGVNTIYF; cdr3_nt: TGTGCCAGCAGTCGCGCGGGACAGGGAGTAAACACCATATATTTT
d_call: NA; v_call: TRBV15; clone_size: NA; j_call: TRBJ1-5; cdr3_length: 15; cdr3_aa: CATSSERSGNQPQHF; cdr3_nt: TGTGCCACCAGCAGCGAGAGGTCGGGCAATCAGCCCCAGCATTTT
d_call: TRBD2; v_call: TRBV5-1; clone_size: NA; j_call: TRBJ2-3; cdr3_length: 17; cdr3_aa: CASSLVPSGDGTDTQYF; cdr3_nt: TGCGCCAGCAGCTTGGTACCTAGCGGGGATGGCACAGATACGCAGTATTTT
d_call: NA; v_call: TRBV7-2; clone_size: NA; j_call: TRBJ2-5; cdr3_length: 14; cdr3_aa: CASSLAVHQETQYF; cdr3_nt: TGTGCCAGCAGCTTAGCGGTACACCAAGAGACCCAGTACTTC
d_call: NA; v_call: TRBV7-9; clone_size: few; j_call: TRBJ2-2; cdr3_length: 14; cdr3_aa: CATAGASNTGELFF; cdr3_nt: TGTGCCACTGCCGGAGCCTCGAACACCGGGGAGCTGTTTTTT
d_call: NA; v_call: TRBV7-9; clone_size: NA; j_call: TRBJ1-2; cdr3_length: 14; cdr3_aa: CASSLMGANYGYTF; cdr3_nt: TGTGCCAGCAGCTTAATGGGAGCTAACTATGGCTACACCTTC
d_call: NA; v_call: TRBV30; clone_size: NA; j_call: TRBJ2-7; cdr3_length: 12; cdr3_aa: CAWKNLGLEQYF; cdr3_nt: TGTGCCTGGAAGAACCTCGGCCTAGAGCAGTACTTC
d_call: NA; v_call: TRBV9; clone_size: few; j_call: TRBJ1-1; cdr3_length: 14; cdr3_aa: CASSAGTTNTEAFF; cdr3_nt: TGTGCCAGCAGCGCCGGGACAACGAACACTGAAGCTTTCTTT
d_call: NA; v_call: TRBV6-6; clone_size: few; j_call: TRBJ2-5; cdr3_length: 15; cdr3_aa: CASSYDRSGTETQYF; cdr3_nt: TGTGCCAGCAGTTACGACCGTTCGGGCACGGAGACCCAGTACTTC
d_call: NA; v_call: TRBV14; clone_size: NA; j_call: TRBJ2-2; cdr3_length: 13; cdr3_aa: CASSPQGAGELFF; cdr3_nt: TGTGCCAGCAGCCCTCAAGGGGCCGGGGAGCTGTTTTTT
d_call: TRBD1; v_call: TRBV14; clone_size: few; j_call: TRBJ2-2; cdr3_length: 17; cdr3_aa: CASSRAGTGTNTGELFF; cdr3_nt: TGTGCCAGCAGCCGAGCAGGGACAGGGACGAACACCGGGGAGCTGTTTTTT
d_call: NA; v_call: TRBV9; clone_size: NA; j_call: TRBJ2-7; cdr3_length: 16; cdr3_aa: CASSPSPGDSSYEQYF; cdr3_nt: TGTGCCAGCAGCCCCTCTCCGGGGGACAGCTCCTACGAGCAGTACTTC
d_call: NA; v_call: TRBV9; clone_size: few; j_call: TRBJ2-2; cdr3_length: 12; cdr3_aa: CASGVNTGELFF; cdr3_nt: TGTGCCAGCGGAGTGAACACCGGGGAGCTGTTTTTT
d_call: NA; v_call: TRBV7-2; clone_size: NA; j_call: TRBJ2-3; cdr3_length: 17; cdr3_aa: CASSSLPRGASTDTQYF; cdr3_nt: TGTGCCAGCAGCTCGTTACCCCGGGGTGCTAGCACAGATACGCAGTATTTT
d_call: NA; v_call: TRBV5-1; clone_size: few; j_call: TRBJ2-6; cdr3_length: 13; cdr3_aa: CASRDSGANVLTF; cdr3_nt: TGCGCCAGCAGGGACTCGGGGGCCAACGTCCTGACTTTC
d_call: NA; v_call: TRBV7-2; clone_size: few; j_call: TRBJ2-3; cdr3_length: 15; cdr3_aa: CASSPARQSTDTQYF; cdr3_nt: TGTGCCAGCAGCCCCGCCAGGCAGAGCACAGATACGCAGTATTTT
d_call: TRBD1; v_call: TRBV7-2; clone_size: NA; j_call: TRBJ2-4; cdr3_length: 16; cdr3_aa: CASSRNLQGTKNIQYF; cdr3_nt: TGTGCCAGCAGCCGTAACTTACAGGGGACCAAAAACATTCAGTACTTC
d_call: NA; v_call: TRBV10-3; clone_size: few; j_call: TRBJ1-5; cdr3_length: 15; cdr3_aa: CAISESRTDNQPQHF; cdr3_nt: TGTGCCATCAGTGAGTCAAGGACAGACAATCAGCCCCAGCATTTT
d_call: NA; v_call: TRBV7-2; clone_size: NA; j_call: TRBJ1-2; cdr3_length: 11; cdr3_aa: CASSLEAGYTF; cdr3_nt: TGTGCCAGCAGCTTAGAGGCTGGCTACACCTTC